The source of this T cell receptor beta chain is a study of T cell clones after liver transplantation. Study summary: Third-party-reactive TCRbeta sequences from pre-transplant mixed lymphocyte reactions served as antigen-independent comparators. Three of eight recipients were HCV-positive; others had non-autoimmune, non-viral indications.

Unstimulated PBMCs were sorted into CD3+CD4+ and CD3+CD8+ populations. This clone was counted only a few times. V lost 0 bases and J 5 bases, leaving 2 bases between the germline ends. The CDR3 is made up of 12 amino acids. The germline V gene has CDR1 SGHTA and CDR2 FQGNSA. Using immunoSEQ multiplex PCR, the repertoire was profiled, and TCRdb retains in-frame clones only, with some absent. The table records 50,000 to 60,000 clones, 70% of them present only once. The receptor was isolated from a human patient who received a liver transplant. Some T cells may be graft donor cells. Source: CD4+ T cells from blood, taken at the roughly 15-month timepoint. The chain uses TRBV7-2 and TRBJ1-5, with D unclear. The CDR3 coding sequence is TGTGCCAGCAGCTTAGCGGATCAGCCCCAGCATTTT. This translates into CASSLADQPQHF.